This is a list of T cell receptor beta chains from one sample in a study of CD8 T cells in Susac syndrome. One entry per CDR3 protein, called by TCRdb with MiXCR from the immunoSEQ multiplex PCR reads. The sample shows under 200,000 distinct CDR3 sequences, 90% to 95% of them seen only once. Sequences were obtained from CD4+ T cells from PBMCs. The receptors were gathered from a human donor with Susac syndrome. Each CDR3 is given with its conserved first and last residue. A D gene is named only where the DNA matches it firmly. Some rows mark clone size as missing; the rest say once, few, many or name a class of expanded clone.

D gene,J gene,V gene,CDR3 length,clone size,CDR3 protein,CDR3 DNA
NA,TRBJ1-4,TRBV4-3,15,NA,CASSQVGRPGEKLFF,TGCGCCAGCAGCCAAGTGGGACGTCCGGGTGAAAAACTGTTTTTT
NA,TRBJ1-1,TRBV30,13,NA,CACAGGGVTEAFF,TGTGCCTGTGCGGGTGGGGGAGTCACTGAAGCTTTCTTT
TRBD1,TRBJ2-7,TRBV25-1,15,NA,CASSELGTGAYEQYF,TGTGCCAGCAGTGAATTAGGGACAGGGGCCTACGAGCAGTACTTC
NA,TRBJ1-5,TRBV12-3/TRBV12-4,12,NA,CASSREGQPQHF,TGTGCCAGCAGCCGGGAGGGTCAGCCCCAGCATTTT
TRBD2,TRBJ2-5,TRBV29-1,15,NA,CSASLGGRGDETQYF,TGCAGCGCCTCACTCGGAGGGCGGGGGGATGAGACCCAGTACTTC
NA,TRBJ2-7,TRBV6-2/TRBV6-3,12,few,CASSQLSYEQYF,TGTGCCAGCAGTCAACTGTCCTACGAGCAGTACTTC
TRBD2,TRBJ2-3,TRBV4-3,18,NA,CASSQSPSGLAVTDTQYF,TGCGCCAGCAGCCAATCACCCAGTGGGCTAGCGGTAACAGATACGCAGTATTTT
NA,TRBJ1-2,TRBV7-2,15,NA,CASSTRQLTNYGYTF,TGTGCCAGCAGCACTCGACAACTGACTAACTATGGCTACACCTTC
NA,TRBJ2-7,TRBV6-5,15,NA,CASSRTASLIYEQYF,TGTGCCAGCAGTAGGACAGCCTCCTTAATCTACGAGCAGTACTTC
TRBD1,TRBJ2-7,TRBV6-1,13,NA,CASRGQIVYEQYF,TGTGCCAGCAGGGGACAGATCGTCTACGAGCAGTACTTC
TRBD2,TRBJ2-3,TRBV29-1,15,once,CSVGGLAGGTDTQYF,TGCAGCGTGGGTGGACTAGCGGGGGGCACAGATACGCAGTATTTT
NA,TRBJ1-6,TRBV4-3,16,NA,CASSQARQTDNSPLHF,TGCGCCAGCAGCCAAGCCCGACAGACGGATAATTCACCCCTCCACTTT
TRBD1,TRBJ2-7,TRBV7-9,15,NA,CASSSHGTGNYEQYF,TGTGCCAGCAGCTCCCACGGGACAGGGAATTACGAGCAGTACTTC
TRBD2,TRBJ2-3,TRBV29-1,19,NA,CSARGVSGGSIASTDTQYF,TGCAGCGCCCGGGGGGTCAGCGGGGGGTCGATCGCTAGCACAGATACGCAGTATTTT
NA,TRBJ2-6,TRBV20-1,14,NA,CSARVFPGANVLTF,TGCAGTGCTAGAGTGTTCCCTGGGGCCAACGTCCTGACTTTC
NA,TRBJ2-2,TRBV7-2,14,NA,CASQTRSVTGELFF,TGTGCCAGCCAGACCCGGAGCGTAACCGGGGAGCTGTTTTTT
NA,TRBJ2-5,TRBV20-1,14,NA,CSARDLASRETQYF,TGCAGTGCTAGAGATTTGGCTAGCCGTGAGACCCAGTACTTC
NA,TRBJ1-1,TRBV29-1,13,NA,CSVAGRFNTEAFF,TGCAGCGTTGCTGGCAGGTTTAACACTGAAGCTTTCTTT
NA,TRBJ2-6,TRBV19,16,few,CASSIGDLSGANVLTF,TGTGCCAGTAGTATTGGTGACCTATCCGGGGCCAACGTCCTGACTTTC
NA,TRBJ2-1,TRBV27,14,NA,CASSLSNKNPEQFF,TGTGCCAGCAGTTTAAGTAACAAGAACCCTGAGCAGTTCTTC
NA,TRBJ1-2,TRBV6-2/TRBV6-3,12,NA,CASRDVRGGYTF,TGTGCCAGCAGGGACGTCCGCGGTGGCTACACCTTC
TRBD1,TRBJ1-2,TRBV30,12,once,CAWSWDRADYTF,TGTGCCTGGAGCTGGGACAGGGCGGACTACACCTTC
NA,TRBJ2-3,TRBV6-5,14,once,CASRTDAGRDTQYF,TGTGCCAGCAGGACGGACGCTGGGAGGGATACGCAGTATTTT
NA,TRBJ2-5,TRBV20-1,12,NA,CSGEQVEETQYF,TGCAGTGGCGAACAGGTTGAAGAGACCCAGTACTTC
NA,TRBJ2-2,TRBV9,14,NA,CASSVGPNTGELFF,TGTGCCAGCAGCGTAGGTCCGAACACCGGGGAGCTGTTTTTT
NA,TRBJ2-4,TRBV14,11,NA,CATGQGGIQYF,TGTGCCACCGGGCAGGGTGGCATTCAGTACTTC
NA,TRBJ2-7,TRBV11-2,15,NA,CASSSRGAGWYEQYF,TGTGCCAGCAGCTCCCGGGGGGCGGGCTGGTACGAGCAGTACTTC
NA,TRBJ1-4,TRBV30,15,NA,CAWSVKGNQNEKLFF,TGTGCCTGGAGTGTTAAGGGTAATCAGAATGAAAAACTGTTTTTT
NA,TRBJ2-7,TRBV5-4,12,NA,CASSRNGYEQYF,TGTGCCAGCAGTCGGAACGGGTACGAGCAGTACTTC
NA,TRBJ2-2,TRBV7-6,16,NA,CASSLLGSWNTGELFF,TGTGCCAGCAGCTTACTGGGATCCTGGAACACCGGGGAGCTGTTTTTT
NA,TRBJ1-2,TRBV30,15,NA,CAWSRRQEVIYGYTF,TGTGCCTGGAGTCGTCGGCAGGAGGTTATCTATGGCTACACCTTC
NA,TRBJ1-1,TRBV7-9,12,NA,CASGQGHTEAFF,TGTGCCAGCGGGCAGGGACACACTGAAGCTTTCTTT
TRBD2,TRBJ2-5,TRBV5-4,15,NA,CASSMRGGKEETQYF,TGTGCCAGCAGCATGCGGGGGGGAAAAGAAGAGACCCAGTACTTC